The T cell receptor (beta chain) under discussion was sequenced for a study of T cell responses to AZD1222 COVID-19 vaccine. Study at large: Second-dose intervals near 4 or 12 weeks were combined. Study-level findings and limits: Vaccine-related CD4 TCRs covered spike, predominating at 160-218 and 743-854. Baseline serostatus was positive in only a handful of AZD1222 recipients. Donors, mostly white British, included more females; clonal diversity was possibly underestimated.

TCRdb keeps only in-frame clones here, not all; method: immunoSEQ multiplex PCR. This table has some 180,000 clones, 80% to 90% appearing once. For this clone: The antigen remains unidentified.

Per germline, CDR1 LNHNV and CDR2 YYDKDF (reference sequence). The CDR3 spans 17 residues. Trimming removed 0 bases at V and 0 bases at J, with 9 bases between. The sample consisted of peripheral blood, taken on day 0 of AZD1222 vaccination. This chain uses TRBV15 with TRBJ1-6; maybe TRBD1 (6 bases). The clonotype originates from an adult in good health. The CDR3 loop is CATSRDGGFSYNSPLHF. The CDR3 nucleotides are TGTGCCACCAGCAGAGATGGGGGCTTCTCCTATAATTCACCCCTCCACTTT.